This T cell receptor (beta chain) was sequenced during a study of Tregs in tolerant kidney transplant recipients. Germline V gene lookup returns CDR1 ENHRY and CDR2 SYGVKD. This CDR3 region has 14 residues. The V and J ends lost 6 bases and 2 bases, in that order; junction bases with no gene match: 3. Overall study results and limits: Activated donor B cell expansion appeared to reveal the most relevant donor-specific TCRbeta repertoire.

Measured with immunoSEQ multiplex PCR; TCRdb has only the in-frame clones, and not every one. The repertoire holds some 88,000 clones, with approximately 94% as singletons. For this clone: Its antigen is undetermined.

Sequencing used CD8+ T cells from blood. This sequence joins TRBV10-3 and TRBJ2-7, with TRBD1 matching 11 bases. The TCR sequence derives from a human donor in good health. CDR3 residues: CAIRGQGDTYEQYF. In DNA form, the CDR3 reads TGTGCCATCAGGGGACAGGGGGACACCTACGAGCAGTACTTC.